Shown below are 6 T cell receptor beta chains from a single sample sequenced in a study of multiple sclerosis patients with progressive multifocal leukoencephalopathy. Specified time point: before natalizumab initiation. Clones were read by immunoSEQ multiplex PCR, and TCRdb kept only the in-frame ones, dropping some. The table lists tens of thousands of clones, around 90% of them singletons. The sample taken for sequencing was PBMCs. Receptors originate from a human donor with multiple sclerosis.

The rearrangement uses TRBV5-1 and TRBJ1-2; possibly TRBD1 for D (6 bases). The germline V gene has CDR1 SGHRS and CDR2 YFSETQ. This CDR3 is 11 amino acids long. DNA of the CDR3: TGCGCAGTACAGGGAGTCTATGGCTACACCTTC. As protein: CAVQGVYGYTF.

The genes are TRBV18 and TRBJ1-6, with TRBD1 matching over 8 bases. CDR3 length: 15 amino acids. Germline trimming cut 3 bases from V and 9 bases from J; bases unmatched to any gene: 7. Germline V gene data show CDR1 as KGHSH and CDR2 as LQKENI. The CDR3, as DNA: TGTGCCAGCTCACCTCAGGGGACAGGTCTTTCACCCCTCCACTTT. Its protein is CASSPQGTGLSPLHF.

J is TRBJ1-1 and V is TRBV5-1; D may be TRBD1 (5 bases). The CDR3 consists of 14 residues. Trimming left V 7 bases short and J 4 bases short, with 17 bases between. Germline CDR1 is SGHRS and CDR2 is YFSETQ. The CDR3 region is CASATRRGFTEAFF. The CDR3 bases are TGCGCCAGCGCTACACGGAGGGGTTTCACTGAAGCTTTCTTT.

The chain joins TRBV30 to TRBJ1-5, with D maybe TRBD1 (6 bases). The V gene lost 2 bases and the J gene lost 4 bases, with 9 bases spanning the gap. Germline-derived CDR1 and CDR2 are GTSNPN and SVGIG (reference sequence). The CDR3 totals 13 residues. CDR3 DNA: TGTGCCTGGAGTCTGACAGGTAATCAGCCCCAGCATTTT. Its protein product is CAWSLTGNQPQHF.

The J gene is TRBJ1-2, the V gene TRBV27; possible D gene TRBD1, 5 bases. V was clipped by 8 bases and J by 7 bases, with 17 bases between them. The germline V gene has CDR1 MNHEY and CDR2 SMNVEV (reference sequence). The CDR3 covers 13 residues. The DNA of the CDR3 is TGTGCCAGCTGTGAAGGGCAGGGATCTGGCTACACCTTC. Translated: CASCEGQGSGYTF.

The count of this clone is one. The rearrangement links TRBV5-4 to TRBJ1-2; D not resolved. V was cut by 0 bases and J by 7 bases, with 7 bases left in between. Germline V lookup: CDR1 SGHNT, CDR2 YYREEE (reference sequence). The CDR3 is 12 residues long. CDR3: CASSLAGIGYTF. CDR3 in DNA: TGTGCCAGCAGCTTGGCAGGCATTGGCTACACCTTC.